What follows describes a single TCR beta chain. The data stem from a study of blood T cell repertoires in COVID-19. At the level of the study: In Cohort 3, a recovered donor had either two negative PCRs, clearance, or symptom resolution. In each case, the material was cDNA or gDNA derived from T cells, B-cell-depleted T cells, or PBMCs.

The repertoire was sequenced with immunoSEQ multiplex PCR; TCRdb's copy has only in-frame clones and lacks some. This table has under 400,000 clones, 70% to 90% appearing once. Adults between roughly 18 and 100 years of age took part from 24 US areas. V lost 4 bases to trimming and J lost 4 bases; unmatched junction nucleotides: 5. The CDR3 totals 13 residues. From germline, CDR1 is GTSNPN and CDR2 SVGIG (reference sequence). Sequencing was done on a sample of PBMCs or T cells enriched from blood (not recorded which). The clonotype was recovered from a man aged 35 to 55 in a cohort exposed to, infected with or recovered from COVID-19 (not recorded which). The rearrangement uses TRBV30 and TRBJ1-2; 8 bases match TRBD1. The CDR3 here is CAWTRQGSYGYTF. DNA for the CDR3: TGTGCCTGGACCCGACAGGGGTCCTATGGCTACACCTTC.